This T cell receptor (beta chain) was obtained from a study of spatial heterogeneity in lung cancer. For the study at large: Fewer alpha-chain than beta-chain sequences were consistently detected. The library had UMIs, and each TCR and UMI pair averaged more than ten raw reads.

Each CDR3 protein is one row after TCRdb ran MiXCR on the 5' RACE reads. The table shows 7,000 or so distinct CDR3 sequences, with about 6% occurring only once. This clonotype is labeled large. This beta chain turned up in a library designed for alpha chains; as an off-target read, its abundance says little. The time point was: sample taken at primary tumor resection. Unsorted whole RNA from tumor, nontumor lung or frozen PBMC underwent sequencing. V was pared by 2 bases and J by 5 bases, with 7 bases between. Germline V gene sequence: CDR1 KGHDR, CDR2 SFDVKD. This CDR3 contains 13 residues. The receptor was derived from a female donor with early-stage non-small cell lung cancer. V usage is TRBV24-1 and J usage is TRBJ2-3; tentative D call: TRBD2 (6 bases). Material: normal lung tissue next to the tumor, obtained at surgery. The CDR3 sequence is CATSDSGLDTQYF. In DNA, the CDR3 is TGTGCCACCAGTGATTCGGGACTAGATACGCAGTATTTT.